The present T cell receptor (beta chain) was sequenced within a study of cytomegalovirus exposure and HLA in healthy donors. V dropped 2 bases and J dropped 8 bases, with 6 bases sitting between them. Germline CDR1 MNHNY, CDR2 SVGAGI (reference sequence). The CDR3 is 11 amino acids. This clone was counted between two and nine times. PCR was performed using 60 Vbeta and 13 Jbeta primers. Sequencing used immunoSEQ multiplex PCR; TCRdb keeps in-frame clones, though not all of them. This table has about 150,000 clones, 75% to 85% appearing once. This sequence originates from a middle-aged woman in good health and CMV-seropositive. The chain uses TRBV6-6 and TRBJ1-1, with no clear D. Sequencing used PBMCs. The CDR3 sequence: CASSYAAEAFF. For the CDR3, the DNA is TGTGCCAGCAGTTACGCGGCAGAAGCTTTCTTT.